The sequence of this T cell receptor beta chain was determined in a study of CD8+CD57+ T cells in acquired aplastic anemia. Looking at the study overall: Sorting CD4+ and CD8+ cells gave DNA averaging approximately 3 ug.

Only patients with CD8+CD57+ cell expansion on flow cytometry were chosen for sequencing. A severe acquired aplastic anemia diagnosis applied to all patients. Prior therapy had not been administered to any patient at the time of blood sampling. Profiling that covered TCR beta VDJ and CDR3 relied on genomic DNA as its template. TCRdb analysed the reads with MiXCR anew, one entry per CDR3 protein. Counted here are 150,000 to 180,000 distinct CDR3 sequences, roughly 54% occurring once; the ten biggest clones make up approximately 12%. Study-wide points: Levels of CD8+ Simpson's diversity were not significantly distinct in patients versus controls.

Comments on this clonotype: Its antigen is not known.

Trimming took 0 bases from V and 8 from J, leaving 11 bases between them. Germline values: CDR1 SGHRS, CDR2 YFSETQ. The CDR3 is made up of 13 amino acids. The sequence derives from a human donor with aplastic anemia. The chain employs TRBV5-1 and TRBJ1-1, with D hard to call. The sequenced material came from sorted CD4+, CD8+, or CD8+CD57+ T cells (not recorded which) from PBMCs. The CDR3 region has the DNA TGCGCCAGCAGCTTGGTCGTCGAAAGCGAAGCTTTCTTT. It translates to CASSLVVESEAFF.